These 12 T cell receptor beta chains came from one sample sequenced in a study of shared clonotypes between healthy human individuals. TCRdb's copy holds only in-frame clones and misses some; the assay was immunoSEQ multiplex PCR. Among approximately 2,000,000 clones, roughly 92% were seen once, and the ten largest hold around 0.35%. Sequenced: naive CD4+ T cells from PBMCs. Subset meaning: CD45RA+ positively selected. These TCRs come from a man younger than 35 in good health. Some clones in this sample may be carry-over from other donors' samples.

This chain connects TRBV5-4 to TRBJ2-5; no clear D. The CDR3 length is 15 residues. Trimming took off 1 base at V and 0 bases at J, with 10 bases between the two ends. Germline CDR1 SGHNT, CDR2 YYREEE (reference sequence). CDR3 region: CASSLRESYQETQYF. In nucleotides, the CDR3 is TGTGCCAGCAGCTTGCGAGAGTCGTACCAAGAGACCCAGTACTTC.

The V gene is TRBV7-3, the J gene TRBJ1-1, with D unresolved. The germline V gene encodes CDR1 SGHTA and CDR2 FQGTGA. V was cut by 5 bases and J by 4 bases, with 14 bases left in between. There are 14 residues in the CDR3. DNA of the CDR3: TGTGCCAGCAGCCCTGACCCGGGAAGCACTGAAGCTTTCTTT. Its protein is CASSPDPGSTEAFF.

V and J are TRBV5-1 and TRBJ2-7, with unresolved D. The V end was cut by 0 bases, the J end by 1 base, with 8 bases between. Germline V gene data show CDR1 as SGHRS and CDR2 as YFSETQ. The CDR3 sequence is 14 residues long. This chain's CDR3 is CASSLEVASYEQYF. The CDR3 DNA sequence: TGCGCCAGCAGCTTGGAAGTCGCTTCCTACGAGCAGTACTTC.

This clone came up once. The chain has TRBV11-3 and TRBJ2-1; tentatively, D is TRBD1 (6 bases). The V end lost 1 base, the J end lost 10 bases, and 17 bases lay between the germline ends. Germline V gene sequence: CDR1 SGHNT, CDR2 YENEEA. The CDR3 has 15 residues. As DNA, the CDR3 is TGTGCCAGCAGCTTAGGGGGTATCAGGGGAGAAGAGCAGTTCTTC. This translates into CASSLGGIRGEEQFF. Full variable domain (remainder filled in from reference TRBV11-3 and TRBJ2-1): EAGVVQSPRYKIIEKKQPVAFWCNPISGHNTLYWYLQNLGQGPELLIRYENEEAVDDSQLPKDRFSAERLKGVDSTLKIQPAELGDSAVYLCASSLGGIRGEEQFFGPGTRLTVL.

The chain couples TRBV7-7 to TRBJ2-3, with TRBD1 matching over 9 bases. Looked up from germline, CDR1 is SSHAT and CDR2 is FNYEAQ (reference sequence). V dropped 4 bases and J dropped 2; count of bases not matched to a gene: 4. This CDR3 comprises 15 residues. The CDR3 loop reads CASSYRGLNTDTQYF. The CDR3, as DNA: TGTGCCAGCAGCTACAGGGGGCTAAACACAGATACGCAGTATTTT.

The V call is TRBV15, the J call TRBJ1-2, with TRBD1 identical over 7 bases. This CDR3 region has 15 residues. V lost 2 bases to trimming and J lost 4 bases; unmatched junction nucleotides: 7. In germline, CDR1 is LNHNV, CDR2 YYDKDF (reference sequence). The CDR3 DNA reads as TGTGCCACCAGCAGACAGGGAGGGGGCAGCTATGGCTACACCTTC. It translates to CATSRQGGGSYGYTF.

This clone was detected once. The chain has TRBV11-2 and TRBJ2-1, with TRBD2 matching 8 bases. CDR3 size: 12 residues. V trimming: 6 bases; J trimming: 8 bases; junction bases outside the gene matches: 3. Germline CDR1 reads SGHAT; CDR2 reads FQNNGV. CDR3 sequence reads: CASRPAGDEQFF. CDR3 sequence (DNA): TGTGCCAGCAGACCAGCGGGGGATGAGCAGTTCTTC.

This rearrangement joins TRBV7-9 to TRBJ1-1, with 7 positions matching TRBD1. This CDR3 region has 14 residues. Germline CDR1 and CDR2: SEHNR and FQNEAQ (reference sequence). V shed 3 bases, J shed 1 base, and the junction held 2 bases outside the gene matches. The CDR3 is CASSFTGANTEAFF. CDR3 DNA: TGTGCCAGCAGCTTTACAGGGGCGAACACTGAAGCTTTCTTT. The full variable domain, completed using reference TRBV7-9 and TRBJ1-1, is DTGVSQNPRHKITKRGQNVTFRCDPISEHNRLYWYRQTLGQGPEFLTYFQNEAQLEKSRLLSDRFSAERPKGSFSTLEIQRTEQGDSAMYLCASSFTGANTEAFFGQGTRLTVV.

As to this clone: The same CDR3 also results from other DNA sequences found in this sample. The rearrangement joins TRBV19 to TRBJ1-5; 7 bases line up with TRBD1. This CDR3 comprises 13 residues. V lost 5 bases and J lost 4; bases outside the gene matches: 2. Germline values: CDR1 LNHDA, CDR2 SQIVND (reference sequence). CDR3 coding DNA: TGTGCCAGTAGTGGGACAGTTAATCAGCCCCAGCATTTT. Translation: CASSGTVNQPQHF.

CDR3 protein: CASRIRTGINYGYTF. The CDR3 region has the DNA TGTGCCAGCAGAATACGGACAGGGATTAACTATGGCTACACCTTC. V usage is TRBV28 and J usage is TRBJ1-2; 8 nucleotides line up with TRBD1. The germline gives CDR1 MDHEN, CDR2 SYDVKM. With 6 bases clipped from V and 1 base from J, the junction kept 7 bases outside the gene matches. The CDR3 totals 15 residues.

This chain links TRBV2 with TRBJ1-3; 10 bases agree with TRBD1. Germline values: CDR1 SNHLY, CDR2 FYNNEI. The junction had 4 bases not matched to a gene; V was cut back by 6 bases and J by 8 bases. The CDR3 spans 13 residues. CDR3 region: CASRIGTGDTIYF. CDR3 sequence (DNA): TGTGCCAGCAGAATCGGGACAGGGGACACCATATATTTT.

The chain employs TRBV5-6 and TRBJ2-6; D unresolved. Germline CDR1 reads SGHDT; CDR2 reads YYEEEE. Trimming took off 1 base at V and 0 bases at J, with 14 bases between the two ends. The CDR3 extends over 18 amino acids. The CDR3 spells CASSLLAPQYSGANVLTF. Written as DNA, the CDR3 is TGTGCCAGCAGCTTGCTGGCCCCACAGTACTCTGGGGCCAACGTCCTGACTTTC.